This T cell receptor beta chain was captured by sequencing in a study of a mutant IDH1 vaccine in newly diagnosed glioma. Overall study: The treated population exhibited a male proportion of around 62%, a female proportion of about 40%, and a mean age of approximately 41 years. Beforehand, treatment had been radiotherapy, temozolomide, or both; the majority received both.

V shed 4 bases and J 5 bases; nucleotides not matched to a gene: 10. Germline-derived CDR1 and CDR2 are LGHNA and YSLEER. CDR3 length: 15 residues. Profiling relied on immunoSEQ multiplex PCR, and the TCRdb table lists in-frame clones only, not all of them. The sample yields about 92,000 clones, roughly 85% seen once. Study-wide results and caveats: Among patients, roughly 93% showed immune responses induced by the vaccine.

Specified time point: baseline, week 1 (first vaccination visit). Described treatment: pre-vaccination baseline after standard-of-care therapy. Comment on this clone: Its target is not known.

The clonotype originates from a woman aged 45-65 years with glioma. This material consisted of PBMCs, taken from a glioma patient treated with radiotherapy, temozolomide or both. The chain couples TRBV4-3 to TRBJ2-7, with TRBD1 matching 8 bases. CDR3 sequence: CASSRDRGNVDEQYF. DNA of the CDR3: TGCGCCAGCAGCCGAGACAGGGGAAATGTGGACGAGCAGTACTTC.